A single sample is the source of the 3 T cell receptor beta chains below, sequenced in a study of blood T cell repertoires in COVID-19 (TCRdb year 2020). The method was the immunoSEQ multiplex PCR assay. Imported from immuneACCESS, the table was reduced by TCRdb to in-frame sequences with V and J called. These copies leave out some clones; in studies compared against another copy, an unresolved V gene accounts for under half, and the cause of the remainder is not known. The sample table holds about 140,000 clones, of which 81% were seen once. 8.2% of the sample belongs to the ten largest clones. Sample: peripheral blood. These receptor sequences come from a human donor in a cohort sampled during active COVID-19.

The rearrangement links TRBV6-6 to TRBJ2-1, with 9 bases matching TRBD2. The CDR3 length is 16 residues. J lost 9 bases, V lost 8 bases, and 17 bases had no gene match. CDR1 and CDR2 from the germline V gene are MNHNY and SVGAGI (reference sequence). The CDR3 spells CASAPGSAGGPSEQFF. The CDR3 nucleotides are TGTGCCAGCGCCCCCGGATCCGCGGGAGGGCCCAGTGAGCAGTTCTTC.

The rearrangement uses TRBV19 and TRBJ1-2; unclear D gene. This CDR3 region has 17 residues. V dropped 5 bases and J dropped 2 bases, with 21 bases sitting between them. Germline lookup yields CDR1 LNHDA and CDR2 SQIVND (reference sequence). CDR3 DNA sequence: TGTGCCAGTAGTCCCCGACTTGGCCCGAGGTCCAACTATGGCTACACCTTC. The encoded protein is CASSPRLGPRSNYGYTF.

The V and J genes are TRBV7-2 and TRBJ2-5; D is possibly TRBD1 (6 bases). CDR1 SGHTA and CDR2 FQGNSA come from the germline V gene. The CDR3 has 15 amino acids. Trimming took off 1 base at V and 5 bases at J, with 14 bases between the two ends. In DNA form, the CDR3 reads TGTGCCAGCAGCTTAGGATTGGGGGCCCGGGAGACCCAGTACTTC. It encodes CASSLGLGARETQYF.